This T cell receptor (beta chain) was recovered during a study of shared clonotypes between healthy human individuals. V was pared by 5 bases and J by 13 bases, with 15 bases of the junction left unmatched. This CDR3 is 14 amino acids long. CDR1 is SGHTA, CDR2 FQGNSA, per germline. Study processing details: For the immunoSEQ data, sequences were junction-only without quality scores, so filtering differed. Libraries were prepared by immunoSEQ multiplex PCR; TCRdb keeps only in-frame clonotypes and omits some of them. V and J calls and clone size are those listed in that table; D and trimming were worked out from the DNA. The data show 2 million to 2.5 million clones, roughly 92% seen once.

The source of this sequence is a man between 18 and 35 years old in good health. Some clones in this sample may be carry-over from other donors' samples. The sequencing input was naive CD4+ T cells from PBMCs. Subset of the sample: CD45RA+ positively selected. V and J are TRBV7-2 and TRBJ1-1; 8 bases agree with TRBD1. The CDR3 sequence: CASSIQGGQVRVFF. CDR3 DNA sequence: TGTGCCAGCAGCATCCAAGGGGGACAGGTTCGCGTTTTCTTT.